The 13 T cell receptor beta chains below come from one sample, sequenced in a study of CD8 T cells in Susac syndrome. Random hexamers served to reverse transcribe about 0.5 to 1 ug RNA. TCRdb re-derived calls from the immunoSEQ multiplex PCR reads in MiXCR, one entry per CDR3 protein. Of roughly 200,000 distinct CDR3 sequences in the sample, roughly 95% were seen once. Sequencing input: CD4+ T cells from PBMCs. The source is a human donor in good health.

The V gene is TRBV11-1, the J gene TRBJ2-1; the match to TRBD1 covers 9 bases. Germline V gene sequence: CDR1 SGHAT, CDR2 FQDESV (reference sequence). The CDR3 runs 14 residues. The trim removed 2 bases at V and 8 bases at J, leaving 4 bases unmatched. The CDR3 protein is CASSLPWTGDEQFF. The CDR3 nucleotides read TGTGCCAGCAGCTTACCCTGGACAGGGGATGAGCAGTTCTTC.

V usage is TRBV20-1 and J usage is TRBJ1-2; D call uncertain. Per the germline V gene, CDR1 is DFQATT and CDR2 is SNEGSKA (reference sequence). Trimming shortened V by 3 bases and J by 2 bases, and 7 bases separated the two germline ends. The CDR3 totals 12 residues. The CDR3 is CSASNQNYGYTF. The CDR3 DNA is TGCAGTGCTAGTAACCAGAACTATGGCTACACCTTC.

This chain joins TRBV7-3 and TRBJ2-1, with D possibly matching TRBD2 (5 bases). V was trimmed by 4 bases and J by 0 bases, leaving 10 bases between them. This CDR3 has 15 residues. CDR1 SGHTA and CDR2 FQGTGA come from the germline V gene. CDR3 loop: CASSSLAGSYNEQFF. The CDR3 DNA is TGTGCCAGCAGCTCCTTGGCGGGCTCCTACAATGAGCAGTTCTTC.

CDR3 residues: CSARAAGYQETQYF. The CDR3 bases are TGCAGTGCTAGAGCCGCTGGATACCAAGAGACCCAGTACTTC. The chain links TRBV20-1 to TRBJ2-5; unclear D gene. Per germline, CDR1 DFQATT and CDR2 SNEGSKA (reference sequence). Deletions cut 1 base from V and 0 bases from J, with 9 bases between. The CDR3 is made up of 14 amino acids.

The chain couples TRBV24-1 to TRBJ1-1; D remains unclear. The germline V gene has CDR1 KGHDR and CDR2 SFDVKD. Trimming left V 7 bases short and J 4 bases short, with 9 bases between. The CDR3 totals 12 residues. The CDR3 spells CATRSGGTEAFF. The CDR3 region has the DNA TGTGCCACCAGATCAGGCGGCACTGAAGCTTTCTTT.

This clonotype appeared a single time. The chain combines TRBV30 with TRBJ2-1, with D unclear. The V gene lost 0 bases and the J gene lost 4 bases, with 10 bases spanning the gap. The CDR3 has 14 residues. Germline loops: CDR1 GTSNPN, CDR2 SVGIG (reference sequence). The CDR3 spells CAWSVATWYNEQFF. DNA of the CDR3: TGTGCCTGGAGTGTAGCTACGTGGTACAATGAGCAGTTCTTC.

This rearrangement joins TRBV28 to TRBJ1-1; TRBD1 aligns across 9 bases. The germline V gene encodes CDR1 MDHEN and CDR2 SYDVKM. This CDR3 region has 14 residues. The V segment lost 5 bases and the J segment 5 bases; nucleotides outside the gene matches: 6. CDR3 amino acids: CASSTGGVGTEAFF. The DNA of the CDR3 is TGTGCCAGCAGTACAGGGGGCGTAGGGACTGAAGCTTTCTTT.

The chain combines TRBV6-6 with TRBJ2-1; TRBD2 aligns across 12 bases. The germline V gene has CDR1 MNHNY and CDR2 SVGAGI (reference sequence). V lost 8 bases, J lost 9 bases, and 14 bases stayed unmatched. The CDR3 extends over 16 amino acids. The CDR3 here is CASGSLGLAGVGEQFF. DNA of the CDR3: TGTGCCAGCGGTTCTTTGGGACTAGCGGGTGTTGGTGAGCAGTTCTTC.

This clonotype has only one observation. This chain uses TRBV7-2 with TRBJ1-2, with no clear D. V was pared by 0 bases and J by 3 bases, with 8 bases between. Per the germline V gene, CDR1 is SGHTA and CDR2 is FQGNSA. The CDR3 contains 14 residues. Written as DNA, the CDR3 is TGTGCCAGCAGCTTAGCGACGGCGTACTATGGCTACACCTTC. This translates into CASSLATAYYGYTF.

The V call is TRBV7-9, the J call TRBJ2-7; the match to TRBD2 covers 14 bases. CDR3 size: 14 residues. Germline CDR1 and CDR2: SEHNR and FQNEAQ (reference sequence). The V gene end was trimmed by 5 bases and the J gene end by 7 bases; junction bases not matched to a gene: 4. The CDR3 region is CASSKGLAGAEQYV. Written as DNA, the CDR3 is TGTGCCAGCAGCAAGGGACTAGCGGGAGCAGAGCAGTACGTC.

The rearrangement joins TRBV12-3 or TRBV12-4 to TRBJ2-3, with TRBD2 matching over 13 bases. With V trimmed by 8 bases and J by 5 bases, 10 bases remained unmatched. There are 16 residues in the CDR3. The CDR3 is CASGRTSGRLLDTQYF. CDR3 coding DNA: TGTGCCAGCGGCCGGACTAGCGGGAGATTGTTAGATACGCAGTATTTT.

The chain uses TRBV29-1 and TRBJ2-7, with D perhaps TRBD2 (5 bases). CDR3 size: 12 residues. Trimming removed 6 bases at V and 4 bases at J, with 13 bases between. CDR1 is SQVTM, CDR2 ANQGSEA, per germline. The CDR3 sequence is CSVTGEGYEQYF. The CDR3 nucleotides are TGCAGCGTAACCGGGGAAGGATACGAGCAGTACTTC.

The genes are TRBV10-3 and TRBJ2-5; D possibly corresponds to TRBD2 (5 bases). Germline assignment: CDR1 ENHRY and CDR2 SYGVKD. Trimming stripped 6 bases from V and 1 base from J, with 15 bases between. The CDR3 has 15 amino acids. The CDR3: CAISPGITTQETQYF. As DNA, the CDR3 is TGTGCCATCAGCCCGGGAATTACCACCCAAGAGACCCAGTACTTC.